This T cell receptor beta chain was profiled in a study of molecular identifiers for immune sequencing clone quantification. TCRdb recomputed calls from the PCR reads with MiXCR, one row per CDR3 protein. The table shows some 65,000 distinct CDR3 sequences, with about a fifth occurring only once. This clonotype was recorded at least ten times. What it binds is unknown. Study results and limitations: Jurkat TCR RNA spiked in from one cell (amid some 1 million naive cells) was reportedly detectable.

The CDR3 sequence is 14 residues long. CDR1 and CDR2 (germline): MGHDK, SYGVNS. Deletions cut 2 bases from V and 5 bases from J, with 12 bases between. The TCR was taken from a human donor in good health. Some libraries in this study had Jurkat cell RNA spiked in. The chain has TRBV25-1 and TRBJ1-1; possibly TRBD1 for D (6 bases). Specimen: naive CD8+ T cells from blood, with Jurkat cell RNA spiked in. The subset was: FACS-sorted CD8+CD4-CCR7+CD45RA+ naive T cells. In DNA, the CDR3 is TGTGCCAGCAGTGAAGGGGGGGCGAGTACTGAAGCTTTCTTT. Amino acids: CASSEGGASTEAFF. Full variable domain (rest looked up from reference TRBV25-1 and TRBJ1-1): EADIYQTPRYLVIGTGKKITLECSQTMGHDKMYWYQQDPGMELHLIHYSYGVNSTEKGDLSSESTVSRIRTEHFPLTLESARPSHTSQYLCASSEGGASTEAFFGQGTRLTVV.